One sample yielded the 30 T cell receptor beta chains listed below, sequenced in a study of T cells in Graves' hyperthyroidism and ophthalmopathy. Researchers amplified the TCR beta CDR3 regions from RNA transcripts. First-round RT-PCR targeting the TCR CDR3 was performed with the HTBI primer set. TCRdb independently ran MiXCR on the multiplex PCR reads; one entry per CDR3 protein. The top ten hold around 29% of the sample, which has just under 750,000 distinct CDR3 sequences, about 35% seen once. Sequencing used blood. These receptors were taken from a woman between 35 and 50 years old with Graves' hyperthyroidism.

The chain is built from TRBV19 and TRBJ1-2; no definite D call. There are 12 residues in the CDR3. Trimming took off 3 bases at V and 8 bases at J, with 10 bases between the two ends. CDR1 is LNHDA, CDR2 SQIVND, per germline (reference sequence). Written as DNA, the CDR3 is TGTGCCAGTAGTATCCTGGCTAGCGGCTACACCTTC. This translates into CASSILASGYTF.

The chain carries TRBV10-3 and TRBJ1-1; 12 bases match TRBD1. The CDR3 totals 16 residues. Germline values: CDR1 ENHRY, CDR2 SYGVKD. After removal of 6 bases from V and 11 bases from J, the junction contained 16 bases not matched to a gene. CDR3 DNA: TGTGCCATCAGCGTAACTCCGGGGACAGGGGGCTATGGCGCTTTCTTT. It encodes CAISVTPGTGGYGAFF.

This chain links TRBV7-4 with TRBJ1-4; unclear D gene. Trimming pared 5 bases from V and 4 bases from J, leaving 14 bases between. CDR3 length: 15 amino acids. Germline V gene lookup returns CDR1 SGHVT and CDR2 SQSDAQ. The CDR3 sequence is CASSNPIRYNEKLFF. DNA of the CDR3: TGTGCCAGCAGCAATCCGATCAGGTATAATGAAAAACTGTTTTTT. The whole variable domain, remainder taken from reference TRBV7-4 and TRBJ1-4, is GAGVSQSPRYKVAKRGRDVALRCDSISGHVTLYWYRQTLGQGSEVLTYSQSDAQRDKSGRPSGRFSAERPERSVSTLKIQRTEQGDSAVYLCASSNPIRYNEKLFFGSGTQLSVL.

In this sample, this clonotype turned up many times. The rearrangement uses TRBV7-2 and TRBJ2-5; 7 positions agree with TRBD1. J lost 0 bases, V lost 1 base, and 5 bases had no gene match. Germline V gene sequence: CDR1 SGHTA, CDR2 FQGNSA. The CDR3 length is 16 residues. The CDR3 sequence is CASSLGGDRDQETQYF. The CDR3, as DNA: TGTGCCAGCAGCTTAGGCGGAGACAGGGACCAAGAGACCCAGTACTTC.

This clonotype was seen more than once but under ten times. At one of its ends the junction is not consistent with the germline gene, which may arise from a read error. The chain couples TRBV10-3 to TRBJ2-2; a possible D gene is TRBD2 (6 bases). Germline CDR1 reads ENHRY; CDR2 reads SYGVKD. The CDR3 runs to 13 residues. The CDR3: CASSDPGAGELFF. In DNA form, the CDR3 reads TGTGCCAGCAGTGACCCGGGGGCCGGGGAGCTGTTTTTT.

The chain recombines TRBV19 with TRBJ2-7, with 7 bases lining up with TRBD2. The CDR3 has 14 amino acids. Germline-derived CDR1 and CDR2 are LNHDA and SQIVND (reference sequence). The junction had 4 bases not matched to a gene; V was cut back by 3 bases and J by 2 bases. CDR3 nucleotide sequence: TGTGCCAGTAGTATGGGTGCGGGGGCCTACGAGCAGTACTTC. Translated, it gives CASSMGAGAYEQYF.

This clonotype was detected only a few times. The chain uses TRBV4-3 and TRBJ1-1; 12 nucleotides agree with TRBD1. CDR1 and CDR2 from the germline V gene are LGHNA and YSLEER. The CDR3 sequence is 17 residues long. Trimming took 0 bases from V and 0 from J; bases not matched to a gene: 2. Here the CDR3 reads CASSQDGTGGMNTEAFF. In DNA form, the CDR3 reads TGCGCCAGCAGCCAAGATGGGACAGGGGGCATGAACACTGAAGCTTTCTTT.

This clonotype was seen at least ten times. This rearrangement joins TRBV7-9 to TRBJ2-7, with D tentatively TRBD2 (7 bases). This CDR3 has 15 amino acids. Trimming stripped 5 bases from V and 6 bases from J, with 20 bases between. Germline V gives CDR1 SEHNR, CDR2 FQNEAQ (reference sequence). In nucleotides, the CDR3 is TGTGCCAGCAGCACGTGGGGGCGGGAGTCGGGCGAGCAGTACTTC. Its protein is CASSTWGRESGEQYF.

The rearrangement joins TRBV7-9 to TRBJ2-7, with 12 bases fitting TRBD1. The CDR3 is 15 residues long. V was clipped by 1 base and J by 7 bases; unmatched bases: 5. Germline CDR1 is SEHNR and CDR2 is FQNEAQ (reference sequence). The CDR3, as DNA: TGTGCCAGCAGCTTAGTGGGACAGGGGGCCCAAGAGCAGTACTTC. Protein sequence: CASSLVGQGAQEQYF.

This chain uses TRBV7-2 with TRBJ2-7; 7 positions agree with TRBD1. This CDR3 has 16 residues. V lost 0 bases, J lost 4 bases, and 9 bases stayed unmatched. Per germline, CDR1 SGHTA and CDR2 FQGNSA. The CDR3 protein is CASSLAGTVGGYEQYF. The CDR3 bases are TGTGCCAGCAGCTTAGCCGGGACAGTGGGCGGATACGAGCAGTACTTC.

The chain links TRBV24-1 to TRBJ2-7, with a tentative D call TRBD1 (6 bases). V dropped 3 bases and J dropped 6 bases, with 17 bases sitting between them. Germline values: CDR1 KGHDR, CDR2 SFDVKD. The CDR3 is made up of 15 amino acids. CDR3 DNA sequence: TGTGCCACCAGTGATCCTAGGGCAGGGGACGGCGAGCAGTACTTC. Translating it yields CATSDPRAGDGEQYF.

This clonotype was counted many times. The V gene is TRBV7-2, the J gene TRBJ2-6; D gene ambiguous. Trimming removed 10 bases at V and 2 bases at J, with 21 bases between. The germline V gene has CDR1 SGHTA and CDR2 FQGNSA. CDR3 size: 17 residues. The chain's CDR3 is CATNPPGISTGANVLTF. The CDR3 region has the DNA TGTGCCACCAACCCGCCAGGCATCTCTACTGGGGCCAACGTCCTGACTTTC.

The V gene is TRBV29-1, the J gene TRBJ2-7; D tentatively fits TRBD1 or TRBD2 (5 bases each). V dropped 8 bases and J dropped 3 bases, with 14 bases sitting between them. The germline V gene encodes CDR1 SQVTM and CDR2 ANQGSEA. This CDR3 spans 12 amino acids. The CDR3 sequence: CSQGAGGYEQYF. Here the CDR3 DNA reads TGCAGCCAAGGGGCTGGGGGCTACGAGCAGTACTTC.

A word on this clonotype: This clone may be a read error of a much larger clone one base away. This CDR3 fails to terminate in the conserved phenylalanine or tryptophan, so it likely reflects a read error. The chain joins TRBV27 to TRBJ2-5, with D perhaps matching TRBD1 or TRBD2 (5 bases each). The CDR3 spans 14 residues. The germline V gene encodes CDR1 MNHEY and CDR2 SMNVEV (reference sequence). Deletions cut 6 bases from V and 5 bases from J, with 16 bases between. The CDR3 coding sequence is TGTGCCAGCAGAAGGGACCCTGAGGATGAGACCCAGTACCTC. As protein: CASRRDPEDETQYL.

This clonotype was counted between two and nine times. This chain uses TRBV7-9 with TRBJ2-5; 8 bases line up with TRBD1. The CDR3 length is 15 residues. The V segment lost 5 bases and the J segment 4 bases; nucleotides outside the gene matches: 9. Per germline, CDR1 SEHNR and CDR2 FQNEAQ (reference sequence). The CDR3 nucleotides read TGTGCCAGCAGCCCCCCAGGGGGCCAGCTAGAGACCCAGTACTTC. This gives the protein CASSPPGGQLETQYF.

J is TRBJ1-5 and V is TRBV2, with unresolved D. The CDR3 runs 14 residues. Germline V gene lookup returns CDR1 SNHLY and CDR2 FYNNEI. The V and J ends lost 9 bases and 11 bases respectively, with 23 bases between them. In nucleotides, the CDR3 is TGTGCCAGTGTGCTACTAGCGTCGGGAGAGACCCAGCATTTT. The encoded protein is CASVLLASGETQHF.

There are many counts of this clonotype. CDR3 coding DNA: TGTGCCAGCAGCTCCTTAGGCGGGACAGGGGTGGGTCAGCCCCAGCATTTT. This translates into CASSSLGGTGVGQPQHF. V is TRBV7-8 and J is TRBJ1-5; 10 nucleotides line up with TRBD1. Trimming took 4 bases from V and 6 from J; bases not matched to a gene: 12. The germline gives CDR1 SGHVS, CDR2 FQNEAQ. The CDR3 is 17 residues long.

V and J are TRBV29-1 and TRBJ1-5, with TRBD1 matching 9 bases. Germline V gene sequence: CDR1 SQVTM, CDR2 ANQGSEA. J gave up 5 bases and V 3 bases, and 8 bases lay outside the gene matches. The CDR3 loop spans 15 amino acids. Here the CDR3 reads CSVDGGTGTDQPQHF. As DNA, the CDR3 is TGCAGCGTTGACGGGGGGACAGGGACCGATCAGCCCCAGCATTTT.

The genes are TRBV10-3 and TRBJ2-7; 7 bases are a match to TRBD1. The J segment lost 7 bases and the V segment lost 10 bases, leaving 13 bases of the junction unmatched. Germline V lookup: CDR1 ENHRY, CDR2 SYGVKD. The CDR3 length is 13 residues. The CDR3 sequence is CATETGRTGEQYF. CDR3 DNA: TGTGCCACCGAGACAGGGCGAACCGGGGAGCAGTACTTC.

About this clonotype: A read error is possible here, since a much larger clone lies one base away. The V and J genes are TRBV11-2 and TRBJ1-2; TRBD1 is a possible D gene (5 bases). The ends were cut back, 10 bases at V and 7 bases at J, with 22 bases in the middle. CDR3 size: 14 residues. Per the germline V gene, CDR1 is SGHAT and CDR2 is FQNNGV. DNA of the CDR3: TGTGCCACCAGTCCGACAGTCACAACGGGTGGCTACACCTTC. It specifies CATSPTVTTGGYTF.

The V call is TRBV30, the J call TRBJ2-2; weak D call: TRBD2 (5 bases). V dropped 5 bases and J dropped 5 bases, with 9 bases sitting between them. CDR1 is GTSNPN, CDR2 SVGIG, per germline (reference sequence). CDR3 length: 12 residues. CDR3 in DNA: TGTGCCTGGCCTGGGGAGACCGGGGAGCTGTTTTTT. Translation gives CAWPGETGELFF. The full variable domain, in which reference TRBV30 and TRBJ2-2 provide the parts outside the CDR3, is SQTIHQWPATLVQPVGSPLSLECTVEGTSNPNLYWYRQAAGRGLQLLFYSVGIGQISSEVPQNLSASRPQDRQFILSSKKLLLSDSGFYLCAWPGETGELFFGEGSRLTVL.

This clonotype appeared many times. The gene calls are TRBV19 and TRBJ1-5; D gene ambiguous. V lost 5 bases to trimming and J lost 1 base, with 15 bases between them. CDR3 size: 16 residues. The germline V gene encodes CDR1 LNHDA and CDR2 SQIVND (reference sequence). The chain's CDR3 is CASSRSVQWSNQPQHF. In DNA form, the CDR3 reads TGTGCCAGTAGTCGGTCAGTACAATGGAGCAATCAGCCCCAGCATTTT. Based on the CDR3 plus reference TRBV19 and TRBJ1-5, the full variable domain is DGGITQSPKYLFRKEGQNVTLSCEQNLNHDAMYWYRQDPGQGLRLIYYSQIVNDFQKGDIAEGYSVSREKKESFPLTVTSAQKNPTAFYLCASSRSVQWSNQPQHFGDGTRLSIL.

In its sample, this clonotype was seen many times. The chain combines TRBV29-1 with TRBJ1-1; no definite D call. This CDR3 region has 11 residues. Trimming removed 4 bases from V and 0 bases from J, with 3 bases in between. Germline CDR1 and CDR2: SQVTM and ANQGSEA. CDR3 sequence (DNA): TGCAGCGTTGCTCTGAACACTGAAGCTTTCTTT. Translated: CSVALNTEAFF.

This clonotype was observed at least ten times. The chain is built from TRBV15 and TRBJ2-5; D gene ambiguous. CDR3 length: 14 amino acids. V lost 0 bases, J lost 4 bases, and 9 bases lay in between. Germline assignment: CDR1 LNHNV and CDR2 YYDKDF (reference sequence). The CDR3 is CATSRDGEGETQYF. The DNA for the CDR3 is TGTGCCACCAGCAGAGATGGGGAAGGAGAGACCCAGTACTTC.

This clonotype has only a few counts. The chain uses TRBV20-1 and TRBJ2-5, with 10 bases identical to TRBD2. The germline V gene has CDR1 DFQATT and CDR2 SNEGSKA (reference sequence). The V and J ends lost 4 bases and 5 bases, in that order; junction bases with no gene match: 13. There are 16 residues in the CDR3. DNA of the CDR3: TGCAGTGCTATGGGGCTAGCGGGAGTGGGCAGTGAGACCCAGTACTTC. Protein sequence: CSAMGLAGVGSETQYF.

The chain uses TRBV8-2 and TRBJ2-7; the listed D gene, TRBD1, was not tested against the DNA. TRBV8-2 is a pseudogene segment. This CDR3 contains 10 residues. This CDR3 reads CGQGAWEQYF. The CDR3 nucleotides read TGTGGACAGGGGGCGTGGGAGCAGTACTTC.

The table lists this clonotype with many counts. This chain joins TRBV11-2 and TRBJ2-7; 10 bases are shared with TRBD1. J was trimmed by 4 bases and V by 4 bases; bases with no gene match: 4. CDR3 size: 14 residues. Germline V CDR1 and CDR2: SGHAT, FQNNGV. CDR3 DNA sequence: TGTGCCAGCAGCTCGGGACAGGGGATTTACGAGCAGTACTTC. It specifies CASSSGQGIYEQYF.

The J gene is TRBJ2-5, the V gene TRBV7-2; TRBD1 matches at 7 bases. Germline V gene lookup returns CDR1 SGHTA and CDR2 FQGNSA. After removal of 6 bases from V and 5 bases from J, the junction contained 18 bases not matched to a gene. The CDR3 contains 17 residues. This CDR3 reads CASSLSPLQGRGETQYF. CDR3 in DNA: TGTGCCAGCAGTTTATCCCCATTACAGGGGCGAGGGGAGACCCAGTACTTC.

This CDR3 reads CASSPKAGQGAGNTIYF. Here the CDR3 DNA reads TGTGCCAGCAGCCCCAAGGCGGGACAGGGGGCTGGAAACACCATATATTTT. The rearrangement joins TRBV5-5 to TRBJ1-3; 11 positions agree with TRBD1. Germline values: CDR1 SGHKS, CDR2 YYEKEE (reference sequence). This CDR3 is built from 17 residues. Trimming at V came to 4 bases and at J to 2 bases, leaving 8 bases not matched to a gene.

This clonotype was seen at least ten times. V gene TRBV19 combines with J gene TRBJ2-7; tentatively, D is TRBD1 (6 bases). V was shortened by 8 bases and J by 3 bases, with 11 bases between the two germline ends. This CDR3 spans 12 amino acids. In germline, CDR1 is LNHDA, CDR2 SQIVND (reference sequence). CDR3 sequence: CASGTGYYEQYF. As DNA, the CDR3 is TGTGCCAGTGGAACAGGGTACTACGAGCAGTACTTC.